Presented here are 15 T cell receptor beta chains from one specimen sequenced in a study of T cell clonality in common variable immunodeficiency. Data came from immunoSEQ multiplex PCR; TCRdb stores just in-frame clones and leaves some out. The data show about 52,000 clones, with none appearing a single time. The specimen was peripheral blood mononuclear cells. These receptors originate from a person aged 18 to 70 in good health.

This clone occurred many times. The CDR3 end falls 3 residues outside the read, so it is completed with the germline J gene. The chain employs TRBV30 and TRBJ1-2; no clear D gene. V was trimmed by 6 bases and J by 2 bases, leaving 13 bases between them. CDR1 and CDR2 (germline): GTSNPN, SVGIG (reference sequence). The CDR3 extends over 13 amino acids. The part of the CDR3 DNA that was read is TGTGCCTGCCTCCGCGGCGGAAACTATGGC. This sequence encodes CACLRGGNYG. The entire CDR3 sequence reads CACLRGGNYGYTF.

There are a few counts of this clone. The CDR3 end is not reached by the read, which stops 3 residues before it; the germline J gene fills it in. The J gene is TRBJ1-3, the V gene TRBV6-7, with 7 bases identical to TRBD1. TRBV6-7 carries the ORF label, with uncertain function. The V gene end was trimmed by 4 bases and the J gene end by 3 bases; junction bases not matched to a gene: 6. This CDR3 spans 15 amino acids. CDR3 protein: CASSLDRDSGNTIYF. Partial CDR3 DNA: TGTGCCAGCAGTTTAGACAGGGATAGTGGAAACACC.

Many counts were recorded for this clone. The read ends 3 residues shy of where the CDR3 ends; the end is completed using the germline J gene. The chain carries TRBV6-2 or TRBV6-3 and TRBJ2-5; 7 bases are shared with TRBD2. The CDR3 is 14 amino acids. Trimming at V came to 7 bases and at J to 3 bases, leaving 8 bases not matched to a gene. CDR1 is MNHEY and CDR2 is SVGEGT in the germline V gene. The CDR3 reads CASNVAGAEETQYF. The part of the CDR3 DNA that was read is TGTGCCAGCAACGTCGCGGGAGCCGAAGAGACC.

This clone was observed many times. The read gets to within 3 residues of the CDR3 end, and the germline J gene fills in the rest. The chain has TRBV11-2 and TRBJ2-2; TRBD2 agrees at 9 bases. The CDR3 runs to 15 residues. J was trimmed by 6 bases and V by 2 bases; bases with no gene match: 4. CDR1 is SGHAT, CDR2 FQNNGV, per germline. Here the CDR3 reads CASSLRSGSPGELFF. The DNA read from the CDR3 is TGTGCCAGCAGCTTACGTAGCGGGAGCCCCGGGGAG.

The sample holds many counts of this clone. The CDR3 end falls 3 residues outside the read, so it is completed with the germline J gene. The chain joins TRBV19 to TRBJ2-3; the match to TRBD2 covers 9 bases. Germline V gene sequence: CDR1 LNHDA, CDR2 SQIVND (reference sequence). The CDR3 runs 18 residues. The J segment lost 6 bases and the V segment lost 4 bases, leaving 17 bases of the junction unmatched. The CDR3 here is CASSTRNLLAGIGDTQYF. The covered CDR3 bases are TGTGCCAGTAGTACCCGAAATCTTCTAGCGGGAATTGGGGATACG.

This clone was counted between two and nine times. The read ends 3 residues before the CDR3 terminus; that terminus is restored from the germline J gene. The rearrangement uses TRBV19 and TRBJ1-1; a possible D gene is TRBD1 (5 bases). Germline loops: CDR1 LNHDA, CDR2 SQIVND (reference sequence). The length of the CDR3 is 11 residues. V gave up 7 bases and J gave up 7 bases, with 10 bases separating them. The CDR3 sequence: CASTRADEAFF. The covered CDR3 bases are TGTGCCAGTACCAGGGCCGATGAA.

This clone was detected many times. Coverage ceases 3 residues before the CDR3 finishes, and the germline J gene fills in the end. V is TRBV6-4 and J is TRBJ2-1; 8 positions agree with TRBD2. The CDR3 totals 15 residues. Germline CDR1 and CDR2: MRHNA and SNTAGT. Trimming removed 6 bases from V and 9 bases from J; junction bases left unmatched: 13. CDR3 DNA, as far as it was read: TGTGCCAGCAGCCTCGGGACTAGGCATCAGATTGAG. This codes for CASSLGTRHQIE. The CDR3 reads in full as CASSLGTRHQIEQFF.

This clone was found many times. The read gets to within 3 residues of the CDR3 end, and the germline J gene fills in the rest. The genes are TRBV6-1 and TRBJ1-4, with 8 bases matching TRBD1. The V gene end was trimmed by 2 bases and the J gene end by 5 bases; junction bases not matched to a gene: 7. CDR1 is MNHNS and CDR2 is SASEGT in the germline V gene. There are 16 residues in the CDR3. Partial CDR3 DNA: TGTGCCAGCAGTGAATTCCCGGGACAGGAGAATGAAAAA. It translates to CASSEFPGQENEK. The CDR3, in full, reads CASSEFPGQENEKLFF.

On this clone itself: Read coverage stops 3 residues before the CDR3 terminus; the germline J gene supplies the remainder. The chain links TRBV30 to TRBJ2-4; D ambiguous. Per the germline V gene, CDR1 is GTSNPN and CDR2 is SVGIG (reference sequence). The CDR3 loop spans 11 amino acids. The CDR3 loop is CAWSTSYGQYF. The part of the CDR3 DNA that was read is TGTGCCTGGAGTACCTCCTATGGT.

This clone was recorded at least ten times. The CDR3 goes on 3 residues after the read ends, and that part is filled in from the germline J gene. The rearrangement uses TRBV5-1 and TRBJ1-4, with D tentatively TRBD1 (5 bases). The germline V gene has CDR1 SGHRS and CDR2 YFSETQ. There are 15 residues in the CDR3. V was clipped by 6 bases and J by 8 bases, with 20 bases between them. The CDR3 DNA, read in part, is TGCGCCAGCACCCCTTCAGGGTACGGACGCGAAAAA. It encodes CASTPSGYGREK. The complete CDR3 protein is CASTPSGYGREKLFF.

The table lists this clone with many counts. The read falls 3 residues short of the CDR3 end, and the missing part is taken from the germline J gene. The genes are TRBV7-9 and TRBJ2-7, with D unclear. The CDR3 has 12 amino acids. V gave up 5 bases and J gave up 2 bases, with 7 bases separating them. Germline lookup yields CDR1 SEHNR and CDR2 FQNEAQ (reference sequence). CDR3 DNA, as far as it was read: TGTGCCAGCAGCCCCCCGGCCTACGAG. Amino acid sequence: CASSPPAYE. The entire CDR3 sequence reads CASSPPAYEQYF. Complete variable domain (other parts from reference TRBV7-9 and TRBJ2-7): DTGVSQNPRHKITKRGQNVTFRCDPISEHNRLYWYRQTLGQGPEFLTYFQNEAQLEKSRLLSDRFSAERPKGSFSTLEIQRTEQGDSAMYLCASSPPAYEQYFGPGTRLTVT.

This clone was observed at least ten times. CDR3 bases read: TGTGCCAGTAGTAAGGACAGGGGTAGAAACGGTGAG. Translated, it gives CASSKDRGRNGE. The CDR3 in its entirety is CASSKDRGRNGEQFF. This sequence joins TRBV19 and TRBJ2-1; 9 bases line up with TRBD1. The CDR3 end falls 3 residues outside the read, so it is completed with the germline J gene. Unmatched junction bases numbered 10, after V lost 4 bases and J lost 9 bases. Germline V gene lookup returns CDR1 LNHDA and CDR2 SQIVND (reference sequence). The CDR3 runs to 15 residues. Using reference TRBV19 and TRBJ2-1 for the parts outside the CDR3, the full variable domain is DGGITQSPKYLFRKEGQNVTLSCEQNLNHDAMYWYRQDPGQGLRLIYYSQIVNDFQKGDIAEGYSVSREKKESFPLTVTSAQKNPTAFYLCASSKDRGRNGEQFFGPGTRLTVL.

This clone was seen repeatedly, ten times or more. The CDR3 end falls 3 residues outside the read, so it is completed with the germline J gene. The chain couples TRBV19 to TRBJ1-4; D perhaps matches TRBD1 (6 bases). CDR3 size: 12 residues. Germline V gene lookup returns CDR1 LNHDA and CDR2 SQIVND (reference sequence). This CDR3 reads CASSTGDWKLFF. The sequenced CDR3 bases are TGTGCCAGTAGTACAGGGGATTGGAAA. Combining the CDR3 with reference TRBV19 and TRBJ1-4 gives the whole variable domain DGGITQSPKYLFRKEGQNVTLSCEQNLNHDAMYWYRQDPGQGLRLIYYSQIVNDFQKGDIAEGYSVSREKKESFPLTVTSAQKNPTAFYLCASSTGDWKLFFGSGTQLSVL.

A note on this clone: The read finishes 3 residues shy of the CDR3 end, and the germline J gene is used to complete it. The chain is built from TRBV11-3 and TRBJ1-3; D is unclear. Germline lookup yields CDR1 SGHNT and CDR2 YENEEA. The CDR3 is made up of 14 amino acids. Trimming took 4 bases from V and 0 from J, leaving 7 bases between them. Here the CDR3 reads CASSSGDSGNTIYF. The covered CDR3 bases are TGTGCCAGCAGCTCCGGGGACTCTGGAAACACC.

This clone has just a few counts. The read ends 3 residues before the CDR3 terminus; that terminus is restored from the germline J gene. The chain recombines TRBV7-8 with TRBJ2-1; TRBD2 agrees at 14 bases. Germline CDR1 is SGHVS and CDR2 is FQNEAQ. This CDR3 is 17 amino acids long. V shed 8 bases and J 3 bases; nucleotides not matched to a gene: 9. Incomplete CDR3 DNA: TGTGCCAGCGGGGGGACTAGCGGGAGTTTGGTCTACAATGAG. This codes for CASGGTSGSLVYNE. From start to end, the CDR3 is CASGGTSGSLVYNEQFF. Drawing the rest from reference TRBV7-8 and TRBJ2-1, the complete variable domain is GAGVSQSPRYKVAKRGQDVALRCDPISGHVSLFWYQQALGQGPEFLTYFQNEAQLDKSGLPSDRFFAERPEGSVSTLKIQRTQQEDSAVYLCASGGTSGSLVYNEQFFGPGTRLTVL.